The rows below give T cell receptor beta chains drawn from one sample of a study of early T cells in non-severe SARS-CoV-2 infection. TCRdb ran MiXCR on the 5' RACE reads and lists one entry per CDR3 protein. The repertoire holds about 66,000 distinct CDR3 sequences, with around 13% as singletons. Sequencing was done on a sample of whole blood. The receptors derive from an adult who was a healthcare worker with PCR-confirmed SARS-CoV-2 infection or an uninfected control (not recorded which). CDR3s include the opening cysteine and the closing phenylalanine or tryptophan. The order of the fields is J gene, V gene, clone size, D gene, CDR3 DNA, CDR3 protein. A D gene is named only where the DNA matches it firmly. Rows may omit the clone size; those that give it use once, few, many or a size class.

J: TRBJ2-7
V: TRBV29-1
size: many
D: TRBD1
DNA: TGCAGCGTTCGGACAGGGAGCTCCTACGAGCAGTACTTC
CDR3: CSVRTGSSYEQYF

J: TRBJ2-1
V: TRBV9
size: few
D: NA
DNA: TGTGCCAGCAGCGTAGCTCAGGGGAGGGGTGAGCAGTTCTTC
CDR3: CASSVAQGRGEQFF

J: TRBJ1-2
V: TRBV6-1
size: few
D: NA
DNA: TGTGCCATCGGTATGGGCTATGGCTACACCTTC
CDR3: CAIGMGYGYTF

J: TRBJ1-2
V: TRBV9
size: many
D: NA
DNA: TGTGCCAGCAGCGCCCCGGACAGCTATGGCTACACCTTC
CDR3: CASSAPDSYGYTF

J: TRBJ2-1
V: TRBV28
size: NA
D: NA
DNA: TGTGCCAGCACCACCCCTAACAATGAGCAGTTCTTC
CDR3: CASTTPNNEQFF

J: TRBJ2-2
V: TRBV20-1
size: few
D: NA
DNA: TGCAGTGCCAGTCAGGGCGGGACCAGCGGCGGGGAGCTGTTTTTT
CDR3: CSASQGGTSGGELFF

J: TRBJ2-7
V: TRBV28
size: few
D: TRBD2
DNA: TGTGCCAGTGGGCCCAGCGGGAGGGCCTGGGGGTACGAGCAGTACTTC
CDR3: CASGPSGRAWGYEQYF

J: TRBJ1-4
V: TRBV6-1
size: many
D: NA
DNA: TGTGCCAGCAGCTTACCACCAGTGGGGCCTAAAAAACTGTTTTTT
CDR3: CASSLPPVGPKKLFF

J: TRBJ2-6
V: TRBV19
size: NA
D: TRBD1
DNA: TGTGCCAGTAGTAGTCGGACAGGGGGGTCTGGGGCCAACGTCCTGACTTTC
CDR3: CASSSRTGGSGANVLTF

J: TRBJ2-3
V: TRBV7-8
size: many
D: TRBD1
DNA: TGTGCCAGCCGCGTGGCAGGGGGCCAGCATCGTACAGATACGCAGTATTTT
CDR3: CASRVAGGQHRTDTQYF

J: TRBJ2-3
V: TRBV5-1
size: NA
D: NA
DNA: TGCGCCAGCAGCTCCCGGCAGCCCACAGATACGCAGTATTTT
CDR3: CASSSRQPTDTQYF